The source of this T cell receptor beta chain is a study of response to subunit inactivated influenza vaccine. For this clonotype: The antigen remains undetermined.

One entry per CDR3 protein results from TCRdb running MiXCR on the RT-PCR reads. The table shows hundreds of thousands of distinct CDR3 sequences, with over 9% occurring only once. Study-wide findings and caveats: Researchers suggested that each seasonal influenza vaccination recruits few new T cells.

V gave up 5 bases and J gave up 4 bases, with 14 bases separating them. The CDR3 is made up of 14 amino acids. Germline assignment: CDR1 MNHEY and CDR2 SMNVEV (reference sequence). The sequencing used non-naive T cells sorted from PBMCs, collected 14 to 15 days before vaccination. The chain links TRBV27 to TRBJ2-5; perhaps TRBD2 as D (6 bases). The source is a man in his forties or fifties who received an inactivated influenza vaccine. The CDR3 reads CASSGDSRGETQYF. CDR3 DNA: TGTGCCAGCAGTGGGGACTCAAGGGGAGAGACCCAGTACTTC.